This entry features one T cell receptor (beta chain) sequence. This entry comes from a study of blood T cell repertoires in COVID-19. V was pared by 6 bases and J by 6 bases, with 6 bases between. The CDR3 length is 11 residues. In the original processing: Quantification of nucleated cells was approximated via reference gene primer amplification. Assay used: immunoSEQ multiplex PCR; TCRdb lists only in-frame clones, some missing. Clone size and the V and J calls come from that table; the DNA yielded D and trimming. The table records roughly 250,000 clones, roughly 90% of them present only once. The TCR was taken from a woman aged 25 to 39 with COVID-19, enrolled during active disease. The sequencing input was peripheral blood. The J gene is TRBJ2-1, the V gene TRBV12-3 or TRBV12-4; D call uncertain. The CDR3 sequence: CASSPLNEQFF. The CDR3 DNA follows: TGTGCCAGCAGCCCTCTCAATGAGCAGTTCTTC.